This TCR beta chain was captured by sequencing in a study of blood T cell repertoires in COVID-19. Turning to the study itself: Collection of acute and convalescent COVID-19 samples took place in the United States, Italy and Spain. The cDNA or gDNA used as material had been derived from T cells, B-cell-depleted T cells, or PBMCs.

Authors' data handling: Nucleated cell counts were estimated from reference gene primer amplification. Sequenced by immunoSEQ multiplex PCR; TCRdb stores in-frame clones only, minus some. V, J and clone size are those of that table, while D and trimming were read from the DNA. The sample lists almost 55,000 clones; approximately 90% were seen once. This CDR3 region has 15 residues. Losses at the gene ends were 3 bases for V and 2 bases for J; bases not matched to a gene: 3. Per germline, CDR1 MNHEY and CDR2 SVGEGT. About this clone: Within the sample, other DNA sequences also encode this same CDR3.

This rearrangement joins TRBV6-2 or TRBV6-3 to TRBJ2-5; 10 bases fit TRBD2. Input material: peripheral blood. The sequence derives from a woman aged 40 to 50 with active COVID-19. CDR3: CASSYGAGGQETQYF. The CDR3 region has the DNA TGTGCCAGCAGTTATGGAGCGGGGGGGCAAGAGACCCAGTACTTC.